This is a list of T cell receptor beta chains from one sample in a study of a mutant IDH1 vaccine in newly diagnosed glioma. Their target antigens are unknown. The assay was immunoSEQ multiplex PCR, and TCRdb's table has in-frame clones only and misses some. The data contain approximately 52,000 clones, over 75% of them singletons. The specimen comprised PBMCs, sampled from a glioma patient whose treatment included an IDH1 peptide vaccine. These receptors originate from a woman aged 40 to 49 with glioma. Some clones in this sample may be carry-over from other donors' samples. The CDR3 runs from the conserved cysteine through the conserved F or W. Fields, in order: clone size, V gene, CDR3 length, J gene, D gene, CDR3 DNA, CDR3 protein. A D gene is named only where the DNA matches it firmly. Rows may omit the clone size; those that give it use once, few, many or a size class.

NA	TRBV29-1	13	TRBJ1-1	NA	TGCAGCGTTGAGGAGGCAGGGGTAACTGAAGCTTTCTTT	CSVEEAGVTEAFF
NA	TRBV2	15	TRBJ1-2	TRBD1	TGTGCCAGCAGCCTCCGGGACAGGGGCCCCAATGGCTACACCTTC	CASSLRDRGPNGYTF
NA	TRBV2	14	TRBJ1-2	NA	TGTGCCAGCAGCGAAGTGGGATACCAGCCTGGCTACACCTTC	CASSEVGYQPGYTF
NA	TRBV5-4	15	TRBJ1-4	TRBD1	TGTGCCAGCAGCTTGGGGACAGGGGGCGTTGAAAAACTGTTTTTT	CASSLGTGGVEKLFF
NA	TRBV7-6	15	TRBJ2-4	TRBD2	TGTGCCAGCAGCCCGCAGACGGGGGGTCAGGGCATTCAGTACTTC	CASSPQTGGQGIQYF
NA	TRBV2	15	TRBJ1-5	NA	TGTGCCAGCAGTGAGAGTCAGGGATTTAATCAGCCCCAGCATTTT	CASSESQGFNQPQHF
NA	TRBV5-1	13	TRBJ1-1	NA	TGCGCCAGCAGGGAGGGGACGAACACTGAAGCTTTCTTT	CASREGTNTEAFF
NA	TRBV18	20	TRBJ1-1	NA	TGTGCCAGCTCACTATTATCATCCGGGACACTGGGAGGGTTGAACACTGAAGCTTTCTTT	CASSLLSSGTLGGLNTEAFF
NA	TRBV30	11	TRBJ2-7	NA	TGTGCCTGGAGTTCCGGTGACGAGCAGTACTTC	CAWSSGDEQYF
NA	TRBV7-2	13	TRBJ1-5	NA	TGTGCCAGCAGCTTGACTATAGGGCAGCCCCAGCATTTT	CASSLTIGQPQHF
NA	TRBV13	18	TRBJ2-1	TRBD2	TGTGCCAGCAGTTTTAGCGGACTAGCCGTTGGCTCCTACAATGAGCAGTTCTTC	CASSFSGLAVGSYNEQFF
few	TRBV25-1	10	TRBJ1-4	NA	TGTGCCAGCAGTAGGGAAAAACTGTTTTTT	CASSREKLFF
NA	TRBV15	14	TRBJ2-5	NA	TGTGCCACCAGCAGATTGGGCCCTGGGGAGACCCAGTACTTC	CATSRLGPGETQYF
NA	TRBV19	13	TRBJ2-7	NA	TGTGCCAGTAGAGCTAGTTCCTCCTACGAGCAGTACTTC	CASRASSSYEQYF
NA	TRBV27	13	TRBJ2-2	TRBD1	TGTGCCAGCCGGACAGGGTATAACGGGGAGCTGTTTTTT	CASRTGYNGELFF
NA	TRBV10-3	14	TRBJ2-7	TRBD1	TGTGCCATCAGTGTCAAAGACAGGGTGGACGAGCAGTACTTC	CAISVKDRVDEQYF
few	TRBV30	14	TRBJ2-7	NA	TGTGCCTGGAGTGAGAGGTTCGGCCGTCGGGAGCAGTACTTC	CAWSERFGRREQYF
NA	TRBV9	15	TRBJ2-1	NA	TGTGCCAGCAGCGTAGGAGGGGGGGTAAACAATGAGCAGTTCTTC	CASSVGGGVNNEQFF
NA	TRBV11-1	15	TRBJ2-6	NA	TGTGCCAGCACCTCAGGAATCTCTGGGGCCAACGTCCTGACTTTC	CASTSGISGANVLTF
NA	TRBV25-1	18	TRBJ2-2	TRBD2	TGTGCCAGAGACGTAAGACTAGCGGGAGTATTTAGCACCGGGGAGCTGTTTTTT	CARDVRLAGVFSTGELFF
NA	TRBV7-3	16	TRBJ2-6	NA	TGTGCCAGCAGCCCCCTTGGGGGGTCTGGGGCCAACGTCCTGACTTTC	CASSPLGGSGANVLTF
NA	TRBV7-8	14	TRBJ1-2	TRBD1	TGTGCCAGCAGCTCCAGGACAGGGGAGGGAGGCTACACCTTC	CASSSRTGEGGYTF
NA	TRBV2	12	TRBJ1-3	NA	TGTGCCAGCAGTGTCAGTGGAAACACCATATATTTT	CASSVSGNTIYF
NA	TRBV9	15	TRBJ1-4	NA	TGTGCCAGCAGCCCCTGGGGGACAACTAATGAAAAACTGTTTTTT	CASSPWGTTNEKLFF
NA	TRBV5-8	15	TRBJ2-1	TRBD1	TGTGCCAGCAGCTTCGGACAGGGCTCCTACAATGAGCAGTTCTTC	CASSFGQGSYNEQFF
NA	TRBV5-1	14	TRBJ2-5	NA	TGCGCCAGCAGCCCCCGGGCGCTCCTGGAGACCCAGTACTTC	CASSPRALLETQYF
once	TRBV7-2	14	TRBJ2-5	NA	TGTGCCAGCAGCTGGGGCTCCCTGATGGAGACCCAGTACTTC	CASSWGSLMETQYF
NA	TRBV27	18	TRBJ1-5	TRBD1	TGTGCCAGCAGTTTATCCAGCGAGGGCAGGCAGGGGGCCGGGCCCCAGCATTTT	CASSLSSEGRQGAGPQHF
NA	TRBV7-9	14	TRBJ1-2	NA	TGTGCCAGCCGTCCCCCCGGGAACAGTGGTGGCTACACCTTC	CASRPPGNSGGYTF
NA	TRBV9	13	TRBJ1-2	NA	TGTGCCAGCAGCCCCAGAGCTAACTATGGCTACACCTTC	CASSPRANYGYTF
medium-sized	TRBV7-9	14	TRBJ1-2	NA	TGTGCCAGCAGCCCCGTGGAGGCCGTCTATGGCTACACCTTC	CASSPVEAVYGYTF
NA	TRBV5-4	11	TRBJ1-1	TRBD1	TGTGCCAGCCGGCAGGGGGCAAGAGCTTTCTTT	CASRQGARAFF
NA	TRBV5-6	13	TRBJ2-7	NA	TGTGCCAGCTCCTGGGGGGTAGCCTACGAGCAGTACTTC	CASSWGVAYEQYF
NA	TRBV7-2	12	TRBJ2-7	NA	TGTGCCAGCAGCCGCCCGTCGGGCGAGCAGTACTTC	CASSRPSGEQYF
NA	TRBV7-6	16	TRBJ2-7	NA	TGTGCCAGCAGCTCCCAAGGCGGGGTTGGAACCTACGAGCAGTACTTC	CASSSQGGVGTYEQYF
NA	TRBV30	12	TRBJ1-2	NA	TGTGCCTGGAAGCAGGGTGGCTACGGCTACACCTTC	CAWKQGGYGYTF
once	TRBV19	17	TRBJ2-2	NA	TGTGCCAGTAGTTGGGGGAGGGGGATTTCGAACACCGGGGAGCTGTTTTTT	CASSWGRGISNTGELFF
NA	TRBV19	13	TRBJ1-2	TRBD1	TGTGCCAGTAGTCGGGGACAGGGTAATGGCTACACCTTC	CASSRGQGNGYTF
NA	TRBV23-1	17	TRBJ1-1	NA	TGCGCCAGCAGTCAATATGGAGGGACGGGGGAGAACACTGAAGCTTTCTTT	CASSQYGGTGENTEAFF
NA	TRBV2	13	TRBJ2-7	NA	TGTGCCAGCAGTGAAGCGCCTATTTACGAGCAGTACTTC	CASSEAPIYEQYF
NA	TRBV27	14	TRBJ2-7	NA	TGTGCCAGCAGTTTAGCGGGGCAAAAAAACGAGCAGTACTTC	CASSLAGQKNEQYF